This TCR beta chain comes out of a study of blood T cell repertoires in COVID-19. The protocol was immunoSEQ multiplex PCR, while the TCRdb copy is restricted to in-frame clones and leaves out a portion. The profile shows under 200,000 clones, around nine tenths of them singletons. V lost 2 bases to trimming and J lost 3 bases, with 11 bases between them. CDR1 and CDR2 (germline): SGHVS, FQNEAQ. This CDR3 has 14 residues. This receptor was identified in a man over 45 who had recovered from COVID-19. Sequenced material: peripheral blood. The chain couples TRBV7-8 to TRBJ2-7, with D perhaps matching TRBD1 (5 bases). The CDR3 loop reads CASSLTQGVYEQYF. In nucleotides, the CDR3 is TGTGCCAGCAGCTTAACGCAGGGCGTCTACGAGCAGTACTTC.